The subject of this entry is one T cell receptor (beta chain). The sample belongs to a study of blood T cell repertoires in COVID-19. Overall study context: T cells, B-cell-depleted T cells, or PBMCs supplied cDNA or gDNA.

Two negative PCRs, clearance, or symptom resolution had been documented for recovered Cohort 3 donors. Per the original methods: Amplification from reference gene primers served as the basis for estimated nucleated cell counts. Data came from immunoSEQ multiplex PCR; TCRdb stores just in-frame clones and leaves some out. V and J calls and clone size are given by that table; D and trimming were obtained from the DNA. The table has about 400,000 clones, around 92% seen once. CDR3 length equals 13 residues. Germline loops: CDR1 MNHEY, CDR2 SMNVEV (reference sequence). Germline trimming cut 9 bases from V and 3 bases from J; bases unmatched to any gene: 3.

This receptor was taken from a woman aged 25 to 45 who had recovered from COVID-19. Sequencing was performed on PBMCs or T cells enriched from blood (not recorded which). The genes are TRBV27 and TRBJ2-7, with 12 bases that match TRBD1. CDR3 sequence: CASGDRGHYEQYF. CDR3 nucleotides: TGTGCCAGTGGGGACAGGGGGCACTACGAGCAGTACTTC.